One T cell receptor (beta chain) is described in this entry. The antigen is not known. This sample was included in a study of graft-versus-host responses after intestinal transplantation. Study-wide background: Multivisceral, liver-intestinal, or isolated intestinal transplants were received by the recipients.

Sequencing used immunoSEQ multiplex PCR; TCRdb keeps in-frame clones, though not all of them. The sample comprises approximately 74,000 clones, about nine tenths of which are singletons, and 0.55% to 0.75% rests with the top ten. Germline V lookup: CDR1 MNHNS, CDR2 SASEGT. V gave up 2 bases and J gave up 5 bases, with 12 bases separating them. CDR3 length: 14 amino acids. Study-level points and caveats: Peak circulating GvH clone levels were associated with early post-transplant HvG declines. Recipient marrow held GvH clones, some first seen in ileum or blood.

The chain links TRBV6-1 to TRBJ2-5; D is unclear. This sequence was found in a human patient who received an intestinal transplant, so some T cells may come from the graft donor. The sequencing here drew on PBMCs, taken 98 days after intestinal transplantation. The CDR3 nucleotides read TGTGCCAGCAGTGAACTAAAGATTGAGGAGACCCAGTACTTC. Translation: CASSELKIEETQYF.